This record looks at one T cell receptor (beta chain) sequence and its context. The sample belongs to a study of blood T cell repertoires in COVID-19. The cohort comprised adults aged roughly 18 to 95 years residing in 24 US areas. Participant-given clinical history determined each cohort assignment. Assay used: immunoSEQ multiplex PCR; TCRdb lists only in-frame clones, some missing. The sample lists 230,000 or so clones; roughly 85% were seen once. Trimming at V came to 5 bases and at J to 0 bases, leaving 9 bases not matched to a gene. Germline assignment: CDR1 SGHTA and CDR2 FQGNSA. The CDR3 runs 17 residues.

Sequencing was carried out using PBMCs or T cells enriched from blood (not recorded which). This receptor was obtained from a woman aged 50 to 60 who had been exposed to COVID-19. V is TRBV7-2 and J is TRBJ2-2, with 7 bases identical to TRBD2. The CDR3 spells CASSKPSGVSNTGELFF. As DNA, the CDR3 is TGTGCCAGCAGCAAACCTAGCGGAGTTTCGAACACCGGGGAGCTGTTTTTT.